This passage covers 13 T cell receptor beta chains from one sample sequenced in a study of blood T cell repertoires in COVID-19. Assay: immunoSEQ multiplex PCR; the TCRdb copy retains only in-frame clones and omits some. The table includes about 270,000 clones, about nine tenths detected once. Material: peripheral blood. The receptors come from a man aged 40-55 years with active or convalescent COVID-19.

The gene calls are TRBV5-1 and TRBJ2-3; D not resolved. Germline CDR1 and CDR2: SGHRS and YFSETQ. This CDR3 comprises 15 residues. Trimming stripped 0 bases from V and 0 bases from J, with 8 bases between. CDR3 nucleotides: TGCGCCAGCAGCTTGGAAGGCAGGAGCACAGATACGCAGTATTTT. Translating it yields CASSLEGRSTDTQYF.

This CDR3 reads CASSPRVGQGHEQYF. The DNA of the CDR3 is TGCGCCAGCAGCCCCCGGGTGGGACAGGGCCACGAGCAGTACTTC. The genes are TRBV5-1 and TRBJ2-7; 9 bases line up with TRBD1. Germline V CDR1 and CDR2: SGHRS, YFSETQ. CDR3 size: 15 residues. The trim removed 4 bases at V and 5 bases at J, leaving 10 bases unmatched.

The chain's CDR3 is CASSLGEINEQFF. The CDR3 DNA follows: TGCGCCAGCAGCTTGGGAGAGATCAATGAGCAGTTCTTC. The chain employs TRBV5-1 and TRBJ2-1; no reliable D call. CDR3 length: 13 amino acids. Germline CDR1 SGHRS, CDR2 YFSETQ. V was cut by 0 bases and J by 6 bases, with 7 bases left in between.

This chain joins TRBV7-2 and TRBJ1-5; D unclear. Germline CDR1 and CDR2: SGHTA and FQGNSA. V lost 1 base and J lost 0, with 10 bases in between. The CDR3 runs 16 residues. The chain's CDR3 is CASSLGVRGSNQPQHF. The CDR3 region has the DNA TGTGCCAGCAGCTTAGGAGTACGGGGTAGCAATCAGCCCCAGCATTTT.

This clone was recorded once. This chain connects TRBV3-1 (or the pseudogene TRBV3-2) to TRBJ2-7; TRBD2 matches at 7 bases. Germline assignment: CDR1 LGHDT and CDR2 YNNKEL (reference sequence). The CDR3 has 11 residues. V gave up 4 bases and J gave up 6 bases; unmatched junction bases: 0. CDR3: CASSPGGEQYF. DNA for the CDR3: TGTGCCAGCAGCCCGGGAGGCGAGCAGTACTTC.

Regarding this clone: The identical CDR3 is also encoded by other nucleotide sequences in the sample. The rearrangement joins TRBV14 to TRBJ2-3; 11 bases agree with TRBD1. The trim removed 1 base at V and 6 bases at J, leaving 3 bases unmatched. CDR1 is SGHDN and CDR2 is FVKESK in the germline V gene. The CDR3 is 15 amino acids. The CDR3 sequence: CASSQVGQGVDTQYF. CDR3 in DNA: TGTGCCAGCAGCCAAGTGGGACAGGGGGTTGATACGCAGTATTTT.

The chain links TRBV7-8 to TRBJ2-7; TRBD1 aligns across 12 bases. Germline V gene lookup returns CDR1 SGHVS and CDR2 FQNEAQ. The V gene end was trimmed by 5 bases and the J gene end by 4 bases; junction bases not matched to a gene: 3. The CDR3 runs 14 residues. The DNA for the CDR3 is TGTGCCAGCAGCGCGGGACAGGGGGCATACGAGCAGTACTTC. Translating it yields CASSAGQGAYEQYF.

The V call is TRBV12-5, the J call TRBJ2-1; a possible D gene is TRBD2 (6 bases). The V end lost 2 bases, the J end lost 8 bases, and 7 bases lay between the germline ends. Germline V gives CDR1 LGHNT, CDR2 FRNRAP. The CDR3 is 12 amino acids. Here the CDR3 DNA reads TGTGCTAGTGGTTTGCAGCGGGATGAGCAGTTCTTC. Amino acids: CASGLQRDEQFF.

The rearrangement uses TRBV25-1 and TRBJ2-2; D gene uncertain. Germline lookup yields CDR1 MGHDK and CDR2 SYGVNS. Trimming removed 0 bases from V and 0 bases from J, with 2 bases in between. This CDR3 has 14 amino acids. The CDR3 region is CASSEYANTGELFF. In DNA, the CDR3 is TGTGCCAGCAGTGAATACGCGAACACCGGGGAGCTGTTTTTT.

The V and J genes are TRBV7-9 and TRBJ2-7; perhaps TRBD2 as D (5 bases). V was cut by 1 base and J by 6 bases, with 16 bases left in between. This CDR3 is 15 amino acids long. Germline V gene sequence: CDR1 SEHNR, CDR2 FQNEAQ (reference sequence). Here the CDR3 DNA reads TGTGCCAGCAGCTTAGAGATCGACGGGGTTTTCGAGCAGTACTTC. This codes for CASSLEIDGVFEQYF.

J is TRBJ1-5 and V is TRBV11-2; 8 bases are a match to TRBD1. The CDR3 has 14 residues. Looked up from germline, CDR1 is SGHAT and CDR2 is FQNNGV. Unmatched junction bases numbered 4, after V lost 3 bases and J lost 6 bases. The CDR3 nucleotides are TGTGCCAGCAGCTTTGGACAGGGAGGTCAGCCCCAGCATTTT. Amino acids: CASSFGQGGQPQHF.

As to this clone: The same CDR3 also results from other DNA sequences found in this sample. This chain connects TRBV6-5 to TRBJ1-4; TRBD1 matches 8 bases. J was trimmed by 4 bases and V by 6 bases; bases with no gene match: 4. Germline CDR1 MNHEY, CDR2 SVGAGI. This CDR3 contains 14 residues. CDR3 DNA sequence: TGTGCCAGCAGCCGGACAGGGATTAATGAAAAACTGTTTTTT. Amino acids: CASSRTGINEKLFF.

The chain employs TRBV11-2 and TRBJ2-7, with D unclear. Germline V CDR1 and CDR2: SGHAT, FQNNGV. V shed 1 base and J shed 2 bases, with 9 bases lying between them. CDR3 size: 14 residues. The CDR3 nucleotides are TGTGCCAGCAGCTTAGTCGCCAGGCCCTACGAGCAGTACTTC. Encoded protein: CASSLVARPYEQYF.